Each of the 30 T cell receptor beta chains below was sequenced from the same sample in a study of long-term antiretroviral therapy in people with HIV. Researchers report immunoSEQ v3.0 was run at survey level. The repertoire was sequenced with immunoSEQ multiplex PCR; TCRdb's copy has only in-frame clones and lacks some. Of 30,000 to 50,000 clones listed, more than 70% are singletons. Sequenced material: unsorted PBMCs, taken 3.1 years after starting antiretroviral therapy. These receptors all come from a woman aged 45-65 years with HIV.

The chain employs TRBV6-5 and TRBJ1-2; the match to TRBD1 covers 8 bases. CDR1 and CDR2 (germline): MNHEY, SVGAGI. There are 13 residues in the CDR3. The J segment lost 0 bases and the V segment lost 8 bases, leaving 2 bases of the junction unmatched. CDR3 sequence reads: CASSDRANYGYTF. The CDR3 DNA sequence: TGTGCCAGCTCGGACAGGGCTAACTATGGCTACACCTTC.

The rearrangement uses TRBV30 and TRBJ2-5, with no clear D. The J call may be wrong; the DNA end is better matched by TRBJ2-7. Germline V CDR1 and CDR2: GTSNPN, SVGIG (reference sequence). The CDR3 has 13 residues. The CDR3 nucleotides read TGTGCCTGGAGTGTTGGCGGTTCCTACGAGCAGTACTTC. Protein: CAWSVGGSYEQYF.

This chain connects TRBV5-4 to TRBJ2-7; D unclear. The V and J ends lost 4 bases and 6 bases respectively, with 17 bases between them. The length of the CDR3 is 14 residues. Per the germline V gene, CDR1 is SGHNT and CDR2 is YYREEE (reference sequence). CDR3 sequence reads: CASSLPRDSREQYF. In DNA form, the CDR3 reads TGTGCCAGCAGCCTCCCGAGAGATTCCCGCGAGCAGTACTTC.

The chain uses TRBV7-2 and TRBJ2-7; 8 positions agree with TRBD1. The CDR3 length is 14 residues. Germline CDR1 and CDR2: SGHTA and FQGNSA. V shed 6 bases and J 4 bases; nucleotides not matched to a gene: 8. CDR3 DNA: TGTGCCAGCAGGGGTTGGCAGGGGGCTTACGAGCAGTACTTC. Translating gives CASRGWQGAYEQYF.

A single count supports this clone. The chain combines TRBV9 with TRBJ1-3; D is undetermined. The CDR3 is 15 amino acids. The ends were cut back, 3 bases at V and 3 bases at J, with 13 bases in the middle. The germline V gene has CDR1 SGDLS and CDR2 YYNGEE. The CDR3 DNA reads as TGTGCCAGCAGCGGGTGGGCCGAGGGTGGAAACACCATATATTTT. Its protein product is CASSGWAEGGNTIYF.

The genes are TRBV7-9 and TRBJ2-3; D is ambiguous. The length of the CDR3 is 15 residues. Germline V gene lookup returns CDR1 SEHNR and CDR2 FQNEAQ (reference sequence). The V end lost 3 bases, the J end lost 0 bases, and 10 bases lay between the germline ends. The CDR3 DNA is TGTGCCAGCAGCTTCGCAGGAGCTAGCACAGATACGCAGTATTTT. Translation gives CASSFAGASTDTQYF.

The rearrangement joins TRBV29-1 to TRBJ1-4; possibly TRBD1 for D (6 bases). Germline V gives CDR1 SQVTM, CDR2 ANQGSEA. This CDR3 has 13 residues. The ends were cut back, 6 bases at V and 6 bases at J, with 14 bases in the middle. CDR3 sequence reads: CSVYREADEKLFF. CDR3 bases: TGCAGCGTCTACAGGGAGGCGGATGAAAAACTGTTTTTT.

The chain couples TRBV30 to TRBJ2-7; TRBD1 might be the D (5 bases). This CDR3 comprises 12 residues. Germline loops: CDR1 GTSNPN, CDR2 SVGIG (reference sequence). The germline V and J ends were trimmed by 1 base and 1 base, with 5 bases remaining between them. CDR3 loop: CAWSAGSYEQYF. In nucleotides, the CDR3 is TGTGCCTGGAGTGCAGGGTCCTACGAGCAGTACTTC.

This clone was seen once. J is TRBJ2-1 and V is TRBV11-1; TRBD2 matches 10 bases. V gave up 6 bases and J gave up 5 bases; unmatched junction bases: 10. This CDR3 is 16 amino acids long. Looked up from germline, CDR1 is SGHAT and CDR2 is FQDESV (reference sequence). DNA of the CDR3: TGTGCCAGCAGAAAGGCGGGACTAGCGTCCGACAATGAGCAGTTCTTC. It codes for CASRKAGLASDNEQFF.

This sequence joins TRBV7-2 and TRBJ2-7; 7 bases are a match to TRBD2. J gave up 3 bases and V 4 bases, and 6 bases lay outside the gene matches. The germline V gene has CDR1 SGHTA and CDR2 FQGNSA. CDR3 length equals 14 residues. The CDR3 loop reads CASSWGGGGYEQYF. The CDR3, as DNA: TGTGCCAGCAGCTGGGGAGGCGGGGGCTACGAGCAGTACTTC.

The V and J genes are TRBV2 and TRBJ2-5; a weak D match, TRBD1 (6 bases). CDR1 and CDR2 from the germline V gene are SNHLY and FYNNEI. The V and J ends lost 1 base and 0 bases respectively, with 9 bases between them. The CDR3 loop spans 15 amino acids. CDR3 residues: CASSEGAGDQETQYF. The CDR3 DNA reads as TGTGCCAGCAGTGAAGGGGCAGGGGACCAAGAGACCCAGTACTTC. Together with reference TRBV2 and TRBJ2-5, the CDR3 gives the full variable domain: EPEVTQTPSHQVTQMGQEVILRCVPISNHLYFYWYRQILGQKVEFLVSFYNNEISEKSEIFDDQFSVERPDGSNFTLKIRSTKLEDSAMYFCASSEGAGDQETQYFGPGTRLLVL.

The V gene is TRBV6-5, the J gene TRBJ2-4, with 7 bases identical to TRBD1. CDR3 length equals 14 residues. The germline V gene has CDR1 MNHEY and CDR2 SVGAGI. V trimming: 4 bases; J trimming: 7 bases; junction bases outside the gene matches: 7. CDR3 residues: CASSSSRTGNIQYF. Here the CDR3 DNA reads TGTGCCAGCAGTTCCTCCCGGACAGGCAACATTCAGTACTTC.

J is TRBJ1-5 and V is TRBV5-5; D is undetermined. The V and J ends lost 5 bases and 6 bases respectively, with 12 bases between them. Looked up from germline, CDR1 is SGHKS and CDR2 is YYEKEE (reference sequence). The CDR3 totals 13 residues. CDR3 region: CASSFAPVQPQHF. CDR3 in DNA: TGTGCCAGCAGTTTTGCCCCTGTTCAGCCCCAGCATTTT.

The gene calls are TRBV19 and TRBJ1-6, with D perhaps matching TRBD1 (5 bases). Trimming cost V 5 bases and J 5 bases, with 16 bases left between them. This CDR3 region has 16 residues. Looked up from germline, CDR1 is LNHDA and CDR2 is SQIVND (reference sequence). The CDR3 sequence: CASSRGGGLDNSPLHF. As DNA, the CDR3 is TGTGCCAGTAGTCGCGGGGGGGGACTCGATAATTCACCCCTCCACTTT.

The chain links TRBV6-1 to TRBJ1-2; D is uncertain. Germline lookup yields CDR1 MNHNS and CDR2 SASEGT. The CDR3 is 14 amino acids. V gave up 6 bases and J gave up 4 bases, with 15 bases separating them. CDR3 loop: CASSETGSGYGYTF. DNA for the CDR3: TGTGCCAGCAGCGAAACGGGATCTGGCTATGGCTACACCTTC.

This clone was detected only once. This chain connects TRBV9 to TRBJ1-5, with a possible D match to TRBD1 (5 bases). Between the trimmed V and J ends, which lost 1 base and 8 bases, there was a span of 16 bases. Germline values: CDR1 SGDLS, CDR2 YYNGEE. The length of the CDR3 is 15 residues. CDR3 protein: CASSVTGTNYEPQHF. In DNA, the CDR3 is TGTGCCAGCAGCGTAACGGGGACGAATTACGAGCCCCAGCATTTT.

V is TRBV6-5 and J is TRBJ2-7; D is possibly TRBD1 (6 bases). The CDR3 covers 11 residues. Germline-derived CDR1 and CDR2 are MNHEY and SVGAGI. The V and J ends lost 8 bases and 6 bases respectively, with 11 bases between them. As DNA, the CDR3 is TGTGCCAGCGTCAGGGGTCGCGAGCAGTACTTC. As protein: CASVRGREQYF.

This chain connects TRBV5-1 to TRBJ2-1; 12 bases map to TRBD2. This CDR3 spans 15 amino acids. With 5 bases clipped from V and 2 bases from J, the junction kept 2 bases outside the gene matches. In germline, CDR1 is SGHRS, CDR2 YFSETQ. The CDR3 loop is CASRSSGGAYNEQFF. The DNA of the CDR3 is TGCGCCAGCAGGTCTAGCGGGGGGGCCTACAATGAGCAGTTCTTC. Full variable domain (remainder filled in from reference TRBV5-1 and TRBJ2-1): KAGVTQTPRYLIKTRGQQVTLSCSPISGHRSVSWYQQTPGQGLQFLFEYFSETQRNKGNFPGRFSGRQFSNSRSEMNVSTLELGDSALYLCASRSSGGAYNEQFFGPGTRLTVL.

The chain employs TRBV18 and TRBJ2-3; unclear D gene. The germline gives CDR1 KGHSH, CDR2 LQKENI. Trimming took 3 bases from V and 1 from J, leaving 8 bases between them. The CDR3 totals 14 residues. CDR3 sequence reads: CASSPPLGTDTQYF. CDR3 nucleotide sequence: TGTGCCAGCTCACCTCCTCTCGGCACAGATACGCAGTATTTT.

This chain uses TRBV19 with TRBJ1-1; D is perhaps TRBD1 (6 bases). CDR1 is LNHDA, CDR2 SQIVND, per germline (reference sequence). The CDR3 is 12 residues long. Trimming removed 6 bases at V and 5 bases at J, with 10 bases between. This CDR3 reads CASSRGWTEAFF. CDR3 nucleotide sequence: TGTGCCAGTAGCAGGGGATGGACTGAAGCTTTCTTT. The complete variable domain, with remaining parts taken from reference TRBV19 and TRBJ1-1, reads DGGITQSPKYLFRKEGQNVTLSCEQNLNHDAMYWYRQDPGQGLRLIYYSQIVNDFQKGDIAEGYSVSREKKESFPLTVTSAQKNPTAFYLCASSRGWTEAFFGQGTRLTVV.

J is TRBJ1-2 and V is TRBV2; D not resolved. The CDR3 spans 11 residues. Trimming stripped 8 bases from V and 8 bases from J, with 12 bases between. Per germline, CDR1 SNHLY and CDR2 FYNNEI. CDR3 region: CASQPMGGYTF. Here the CDR3 DNA reads TGTGCCAGCCAACCAATGGGGGGCTACACCTTC.

Only one count was recorded for this clone. The chain recombines TRBV15 with TRBJ2-5, with D maybe TRBD1 (6 bases). V was shortened by 8 bases and J by 5 bases, with 18 bases between the two germline ends. Germline V gene sequence: CDR1 LNHNV, CDR2 YYDKDF (reference sequence). The CDR3 has 14 amino acids. The CDR3 is CATGGYRRWETQYF. DNA of the CDR3: TGTGCCACCGGGGGCTACCGGAGGTGGGAGACCCAGTACTTC.

The rearrangement joins TRBV9 to TRBJ1-1, with D possibly matching TRBD1 (6 bases). Per the germline V gene, CDR1 is SGDLS and CDR2 is YYNGEE. CDR3 size: 13 residues. V was trimmed by 7 bases and J by 0 bases, leaving 10 bases between them. CDR3 region: CASGRGLNTEAFF. In nucleotides, the CDR3 is TGTGCCAGCGGAAGGGGGTTGAACACTGAAGCTTTCTTT.

The J gene is TRBJ1-6, the V gene TRBV6-1, with D hard to call. V lost 3 bases, J lost 7 bases, and 10 bases lay in between. This CDR3 contains 14 residues. The V gene's germline CDR1 is MNHNS and CDR2 SASEGT. CDR3 nucleotide sequence: TGTGCCAGCAGTGAGCAGGTGTTGAATTCACCCCTCCACTTT. Its protein is CASSEQVLNSPLHF.

This sequence joins TRBV18 and TRBJ2-3; D unresolved. V lost 1 base and J 4 bases, leaving 15 bases between the germline ends. The CDR3 is made up of 16 amino acids. CDR1 and CDR2 from the germline V gene are KGHSH and LQKENI. The CDR3 DNA is TGTGCCAGCTCACCACGACCGGAGATTTCAGCAGATACGCAGTATTTT. Translation: CASSPRPEISADTQYF.

The V and J genes are TRBV12-5 and TRBJ2-3; 7 nucleotides line up with TRBD2. Germline V lookup: CDR1 LGHNT, CDR2 FRNRAP. The CDR3 covers 15 residues. The junction had 5 bases not matched to a gene; V was cut back by 3 bases and J by 2 bases. The CDR3 nucleotides are TGTGCTAGTGGTTTAGGACTAGAATACACAGATACGCAGTATTTT. Translating gives CASGLGLEYTDTQYF.

V gene TRBV7-2 combines with J gene TRBJ1-6, with a weak D call TRBD1 (6 bases). The CDR3 is made up of 16 amino acids. Per germline, CDR1 SGHTA and CDR2 FQGNSA. The ends were cut back, 0 bases at V and 9 bases at J, with 15 bases in the middle. The CDR3 DNA follows: TGTGCCAGCAGCTTAGCGCCGGGGGGCGGGAGTTCACCCCTCCACTTT. Translating gives CASSLAPGGGSSPLHF.

Here the CDR3 DNA reads TGTGCCTGGAGCTTGACAGGGGTCACAGATACGCAGTATTTT. It encodes CAWSLTGVTDTQYF. This chain connects TRBV30 to TRBJ2-3; 8 bases line up with TRBD1. CDR3 length: 14 amino acids. Germline values: CDR1 GTSNPN, CDR2 SVGIG (reference sequence). J was trimmed by 2 bases and V by 3 bases; bases with no gene match: 4. The full variable domain, with the rest looked up from reference TRBV30 and TRBJ2-3, is SQTIHQWPATLVQPVGSPLSLECTVEGTSNPNLYWYRQAAGRGLQLLFYSVGIGQISSEVPQNLSASRPQDRQFILSSKKLLLSDSGFYLCAWSLTGVTDTQYFGPGTRLTVL.

V is TRBV25-1 and J is TRBJ2-5; no reliable D call. The CDR3 runs to 13 residues. In germline, CDR1 is MGHDK, CDR2 SYGVNS. Trimming cost V 3 bases and J 4 bases, with 9 bases left between them. The CDR3 is CASSDRPPETQYF. In DNA, the CDR3 is TGTGCCAGCAGTGATCGGCCCCCAGAGACCCAGTACTTC.

The chain combines TRBV23-1 with TRBJ1-1; D is unclear. TRBV23-1 carries the ORF label, with uncertain function. CDR3 length equals 11 residues. Trimming removed 3 bases from V and 5 bases from J, with 4 bases in between. The CDR3 protein is CASSQGTEAFF. Here the CDR3 DNA reads TGCGCCAGCAGTCAGGGAACTGAAGCTTTCTTT.